These 8 T cell receptor beta chains originate from one sample sequenced in a study of CD8+ T cells in alopecia areata. Treatment here: oral pan-JAK inhibitor, 5-10 mg twice daily. RNA, once extracted, was reverse transcribed into cDNA for use as the sequencing template. The repertoire was sequenced with immunoSEQ multiplex PCR; TCRdb's copy has only in-frame clones and lacks some. The sample lists approximately 210,000 clones; approximately 60% were seen once. Sequences were derived from CD4+ T cells sorted from blood, sampled at week 4, from a patient treated with tofacitinib. Receptors originate from a human donor with alopecia areata.

This clone was seen just once. The V and J genes are TRBV30 and TRBJ2-5, with 8 bases identical to TRBD1. The trim removed 3 bases at V and 3 bases at J, leaving 9 bases unmatched. Germline loops: CDR1 GTSNPN, CDR2 SVGIG (reference sequence). This CDR3 has 15 residues. CDR3 DNA: TGTGCCTGGAGCTTGTCGGACAGGGACAAAGAGACCCAGTACTTC. Translated: CAWSLSDRDKETQYF.

The chain is built from TRBV30 and TRBJ1-4; 7 positions agree with TRBD1. V dropped 1 base and J dropped 7; count of bases not matched to a gene: 15. The CDR3 loop spans 17 amino acids. Germline values: CDR1 GTSNPN, CDR2 SVGIG (reference sequence). CDR3 DNA sequence: TGTGCCTGGAGTGGAGTCAGGGGGTGGAAGGAGGGTGAAAAACTGTTTTTT. Protein product: CAWSGVRGWKEGEKLFF. Filled out from reference TRBV30 and TRBJ1-4, the complete variable domain reads SQTIHQWPATLVQPVGSPLSLECTVEGTSNPNLYWYRQAAGRGLQLLFYSVGIGQISSEVPQNLSASRPQDRQFILSSKKLLLSDSGFYLCAWSGVRGWKEGEKLFFGSGTQLSVL.

J is TRBJ1-6 and V is TRBV7-2, with unresolved D. Germline V gene data show CDR1 as SGHTA and CDR2 as FQGNSA. The CDR3 totals 15 residues. Deletions cut 1 base from V and 7 bases from J, with 11 bases between. The CDR3, as DNA: TGTGCCAGCAGCTTAGTGATCGGCGGAAATTCACCCCTCCACTTT. This sequence encodes CASSLVIGGNSPLHF.

This clone was observed a few times. V gene TRBV9 combines with J gene TRBJ1-3; no clear D. The CDR3 consists of 15 residues. The V end lost 5 bases, the J end lost 0 bases, and 12 bases lay between the germline ends. CDR1 is SGDLS, CDR2 YYNGEE, per germline. Written as DNA, the CDR3 is TGTGCCAGCAGTCAAGCAGTGAACTCTGGAAACACCATATATTTT. Translating gives CASSQAVNSGNTIYF.

This clone was found once. This chain uses TRBV25-1 with TRBJ1-4, with 8 bases aligning to TRBD1. With V trimmed by 1 base and J by 6 bases, 7 bases remained unmatched. There are 16 residues in the CDR3. Germline V gene lookup returns CDR1 MGHDK and CDR2 SYGVNS. The DNA for the CDR3 is TGTGCCAGCAGTGAATGGGGAAGGACAGGGTATGAAAAACTGTTTTTT. Translated: CASSEWGRTGYEKLFF. The whole variable domain, remainder taken from reference TRBV25-1 and TRBJ1-4, is EADIYQTPRYLVIGTGKKITLECSQTMGHDKMYWYQQDPGMELHLIHYSYGVNSTEKGDLSSESTVSRIRTEHFPLTLESARPSHTSQYLCASSEWGRTGYEKLFFGSGTQLSVL.

This chain connects TRBV29-1 to TRBJ2-3, with D unresolved. V gave up 6 bases and J gave up 1 base, with 11 bases separating them. The CDR3 is made up of 13 amino acids. Germline V gives CDR1 SQVTM, CDR2 ANQGSEA. The CDR3 DNA sequence: TGCAGCGTCAGTGGACGAGGCACAGATACGCAGTATTTT. Encoded protein: CSVSGRGTDTQYF.

V is TRBV5-6 and J is TRBJ1-2; tentatively, D is TRBD1 (5 bases). The CDR3 consists of 16 residues. Trimming shortened V by 4 bases and J by 1 base, and 17 bases separated the two germline ends. Germline CDR1 reads SGHDT; CDR2 reads YYEEEE. The CDR3 reads CASSRQGQGGNYGYTF. Here the CDR3 DNA reads TGTGCCAGCAGCCGACAAGGGCAGGGAGGTAACTATGGCTACACCTTC.

This clone was detected only a few times. The V call is TRBV12-5, the J call TRBJ2-1; 10 bases match TRBD2. Germline CDR1 is LGHNT and CDR2 is FRNRAP. This CDR3 spans 18 amino acids. Trimming took 0 bases from V and 0 from J; bases not matched to a gene: 5. The CDR3 DNA reads TGTGCTAGTGGTTTGGTCCTAGCGGGGGCAAGCTCCTACAATGAGCAGTTCTTC. Translation gives CASGLVLAGASSYNEQFF.